This T cell receptor beta chain was captured by sequencing in a study of lymphopenia after photon versus proton radiotherapy. General study results and limits: Post-nadir diversity loss with photons came from oligoclonal expansion, particularly CD8+ Temra cells. Relative stability marked proton patients; photon patients lost diversity and naive cells.

Sequenced by immunoSEQ multiplex PCR; TCRdb stores in-frame clones only, minus some. The sample holds roughly 14,000 clones, around 86% seen once. This CDR3 is 14 amino acids long. Germline V lookup: CDR1 SGHRS, CDR2 YFSETQ. V was trimmed by 0 bases and J by 2 bases, leaving 6 bases between them. About this clone: Antigen specificity is unknown.

This chain connects TRBV5-1 to TRBJ1-5, with unresolved D. The sequences come from peripheral blood, collected from a patient treated with proton-based radiotherapy. The clonotype originates from a man aged 65 to 85 with pancreatic cancer. CDR3 sequence (DNA): TGCGCCAGCAGCTTGGCCAGTGGCAATCAGCCCCAGCATTTT. Encoded protein: CASSLASGNQPQHF.